The rows below give T cell receptor beta chains drawn from one sample of a study of blood T cell repertoires in COVID-19. Sequencing used immunoSEQ multiplex PCR; TCRdb keeps in-frame clones, though not all of them. The sample comprises 200,000 to 250,000 clones, about 86% of which are singletons, and about 6% rests with the top ten. Sequenced material: peripheral blood. The receptors shown here come from a man aged 55 to 70 who had recovered from COVID-19. Each CDR3 is given with its conserved first and last residue. The D gene is left open where the match is weak. A clone size is listed for some rows: how often the clone was seen (once, few, many), or a class if it is expanded.

abundance: .; j_gene: TRBJ1-4; v_gene: TRBV21-1; d_gene: .; CDR3nt: TGTGCCAGCAGCAAAGTTACAGGACCCCGGTGCGAAAAACTGTTTTTT; CDR3aa: CASSKVTGPRCEKLFF
abundance: .; j_gene: TRBJ1-2; v_gene: TRBV6-1; d_gene: .; CDR3nt: TGTGCCAGCAGTGAAGACAGGGTGTGGAGTGGCTACACCTTC; CDR3aa: CASSEDRVWSGYTF
abundance: .; j_gene: TRBJ1-2; v_gene: TRBV7-8; d_gene: .; CDR3nt: TGTGCCAGCAGCTTAGATAGAGGGCTACCTAACTATGGCTACACCTTC; CDR3aa: CASSLDRGLPNYGYTF
abundance: .; j_gene: TRBJ1-3; v_gene: TRBV6-1; d_gene: .; CDR3nt: TGTGCCAGCAGTGAAATCAGTGGAAACACCATATATTTT; CDR3aa: CASSEISGNTIYF
abundance: .; j_gene: TRBJ1-1; v_gene: TRBV9; d_gene: .; CDR3nt: TGTGCCAGCATCCCATTGAATCAGGTGAAAGCTTTCTTT; CDR3aa: CASIPLNQVKAFF
abundance: .; j_gene: TRBJ1-1; v_gene: TRBV10-1; d_gene: .; CDR3nt: TGCGCTATCATCTTAAGGGGTAAAATGAACACTGAAGCTTTCTTT; CDR3aa: CAIILRGKMNTEAFF
abundance: .; j_gene: TRBJ1-2; v_gene: TRBV5-6; d_gene: .; CDR3nt: TGTGCCAGCTCGGGGTGGGAAGACTATGGCTACACCTTC; CDR3aa: CASSGWEDYGYTF
abundance: .; j_gene: TRBJ1-1; v_gene: TRBV28; d_gene: .; CDR3nt: TGTGCCAGCAGTTTAGGGGCCCCAATGAACACTGAAGCTTTCTTT; CDR3aa: CASSLGAPMNTEAFF
abundance: .; j_gene: TRBJ2-1; v_gene: TRBV6-4; d_gene: .; CDR3nt: TGTGCCAGCAGTGACTCCGGGCAGGGCCACAATGAGCAGTTCTTC; CDR3aa: CASSDSGQGHNEQFF
abundance: once; j_gene: TRBJ2-7; v_gene: TRBV19; d_gene: .; CDR3nt: TGTGCCAGTAGCCCTCTAGATTCCTACGAGCAGTACTTC; CDR3aa: CASSPLDSYEQYF
abundance: .; j_gene: TRBJ2-3; v_gene: TRBV5-1; d_gene: .; CDR3nt: TGCGCCAGCAGTTTTGGTGTTGGGGAGACTAGCACAGATACGCAGTATTTT; CDR3aa: CASSFGVGETSTDTQYF
abundance: .; j_gene: TRBJ1-4; v_gene: TRBV10-3; d_gene: TRBD1; CDR3nt: TGTGCCATCAGTGAGTCGCAGGGGGCTGAAAAACTGTTTTTT; CDR3aa: CAISESQGAEKLFF
abundance: few; j_gene: TRBJ2-7; v_gene: TRBV11-2; d_gene: TRBD2; CDR3nt: TGTGCCAGCAGCCCCCGGACTAGCTGGGGCGAGCAGTACTTC; CDR3aa: CASSPRTSWGEQYF
abundance: .; j_gene: TRBJ2-7; v_gene: TRBV6-6; d_gene: .; CDR3nt: TGTGCCAGCAGTTACCCTGGAGTCTACGAGCAGTACTTC; CDR3aa: CASSYPGVYEQYF
abundance: .; j_gene: TRBJ2-2; v_gene: TRBV6-5; d_gene: .; CDR3nt: TGTGCCAGCACAGGCCGGTGGCAGGGGACGGAGGAGCTGTTTTTT; CDR3aa: CASTGRWQGTEELFF
abundance: .; j_gene: TRBJ2-1; v_gene: TRBV6-6; d_gene: .; CDR3nt: TGTGCCAGCAGGGAGTTAGCGGTCAGGTCGAAGAATGAGCAGTTCTTC; CDR3aa: CASRELAVRSKNEQFF
abundance: .; j_gene: TRBJ1-2; v_gene: TRBV10-3; d_gene: TRBD1; CDR3nt: TGTGCCATCGGACAGGGGGTAGCCTATGGCTACACCTTC; CDR3aa: CAIGQGVAYGYTF
abundance: once; j_gene: TRBJ1-4; v_gene: TRBV4-3; d_gene: .; CDR3nt: TGCGCCAGCAGCCGACAGGCTGATGCAACTAATGAAAAACTGTTTTTT; CDR3aa: CASSRQADATNEKLFF
abundance: many; j_gene: TRBJ2-7; v_gene: TRBV28; d_gene: .; CDR3nt: TGTGCCAGCTTGAGGGGGTCCCACGAGCAGTACTTC; CDR3aa: CASLRGSHEQYF
abundance: .; j_gene: TRBJ2-7; v_gene: TRBV28; d_gene: .; CDR3nt: TGTGCCAGCAGTTTTCCTGACAGGACCTACGAGCAGTACTTC; CDR3aa: CASSFPDRTYEQYF
abundance: .; j_gene: TRBJ2-5; v_gene: TRBV6-5; d_gene: .; CDR3nt: TGTGCCAGCAGGCGGGACTGGCAGCAAGAGACCCAGTACTTC; CDR3aa: CASRRDWQQETQYF
abundance: .; j_gene: TRBJ1-5; v_gene: TRBV7-2; d_gene: TRBD1; CDR3nt: TGTGCCAGCAGCTTAGAGTCAGGGGGCAACAATCAGCCCCAGCATTTT; CDR3aa: CASSLESGGNNQPQHF
abundance: .; j_gene: TRBJ2-5; v_gene: TRBV11-2; d_gene: TRBD2; CDR3nt: TGTGCCAGCACCCGACTAGCGGGGGGGCCGGAAGAGACCCAGTACTTC; CDR3aa: CASTRLAGGPEETQYF
abundance: .; j_gene: TRBJ1-6; v_gene: TRBV10-2; d_gene: TRBD1; CDR3nt: TGCGCCAGCAGGGGACAGAGTCAACCCCTCCACTTT; CDR3aa: CASRGQSQPLHF
abundance: .; j_gene: TRBJ1-6; v_gene: TRBV2; d_gene: .; CDR3nt: TGTGCCAGCAATGAACAAAAGGGACTCTATAATTCACCCCTCCACTTT; CDR3aa: CASNEQKGLYNSPLHF
abundance: .; j_gene: TRBJ2-7; v_gene: TRBV28; d_gene: .; CDR3nt: TGTGCCAGCAGTTTAGTCGGCGGCACCGTAAGTGCACAGTACTTC; CDR3aa: CASSLVGGTVSAQYF
abundance: .; j_gene: TRBJ1-4; v_gene: TRBV28; d_gene: .; CDR3nt: TGTGCCAGCAGTCCCTCAGGGTTCGAAAAACTGTTTTTT; CDR3aa: CASSPSGFEKLFF
abundance: .; j_gene: TRBJ2-2; v_gene: TRBV20-1; d_gene: .; CDR3nt: TGCAGTGCGGAGGGAGGCGGGGAGCTGTTTTTT; CDR3aa: CSAEGGGELFF
abundance: .; j_gene: TRBJ2-7; v_gene: TRBV11-2; d_gene: TRBD1; CDR3nt: TGTGCCAGCAGCCCCGGGACAGGGGGCCACGAGCAGTACTTC; CDR3aa: CASSPGTGGHEQYF
abundance: .; j_gene: TRBJ2-3; v_gene: TRBV30; d_gene: TRBD2; CDR3nt: TGTGCCTGGAGTGTAGCGGGGGGGGATACGCAGTATTTT; CDR3aa: CAWSVAGGDTQYF
abundance: .; j_gene: TRBJ1-1; v_gene: TRBV19; d_gene: TRBD1; CDR3nt: TGTGCCAGTAAGGATTCTACCCAATCACGGTCCAGGGGGCGTAGAGCTTTCTTT; CDR3aa: CASKDSTQSRSRGRRAFF
abundance: .; j_gene: TRBJ1-5; v_gene: TRBV27; d_gene: .; CDR3nt: TGTGCCAGCAGTTTATCATCCGGGGTCCAGCCCCAGCATTTT; CDR3aa: CASSLSSGVQPQHF
abundance: .; j_gene: TRBJ1-6; v_gene: TRBV30; d_gene: .; CDR3nt: TGTGCCTCCGGGACTTATAATTCACCCCTCCACTTT; CDR3aa: CASGTYNSPLHF
abundance: .; j_gene: TRBJ2-7; v_gene: TRBV27; d_gene: TRBD1; CDR3nt: TGTGCCAGCAGTTTAAAAGGACAGGGTGCCTACGAGCAGTACTTC; CDR3aa: CASSLKGQGAYEQYF
abundance: .; j_gene: TRBJ2-1; v_gene: TRBV30; d_gene: TRBD2; CDR3nt: TGTGCCTGGAGTGCTACTAGCGGGCACAATGAGCAGTTCTTC; CDR3aa: CAWSATSGHNEQFF
abundance: .; j_gene: TRBJ1-4; v_gene: TRBV5-4; d_gene: TRBD1; CDR3nt: TGTGCCAGCAGCCCTGGAGACAGGGGGAATGAAAAACTGTTTTTT; CDR3aa: CASSPGDRGNEKLFF
abundance: .; j_gene: TRBJ2-1; v_gene: TRBV5-1; d_gene: TRBD2; CDR3nt: TGCGCCAGCAAGGAGGGGAGGGCCCCACGGAATGAGCAGTTCTTC; CDR3aa: CASKEGRAPRNEQFF